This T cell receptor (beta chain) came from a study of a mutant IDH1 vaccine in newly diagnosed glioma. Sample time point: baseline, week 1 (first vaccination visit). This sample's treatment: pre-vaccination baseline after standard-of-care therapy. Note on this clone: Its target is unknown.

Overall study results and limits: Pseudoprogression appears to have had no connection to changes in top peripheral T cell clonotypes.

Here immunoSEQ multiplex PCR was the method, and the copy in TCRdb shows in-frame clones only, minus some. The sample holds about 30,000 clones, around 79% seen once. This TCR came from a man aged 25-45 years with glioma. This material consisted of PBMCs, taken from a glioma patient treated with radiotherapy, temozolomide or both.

The CDR3 region has the DNA TGTGCCAGCAGGACCACCGGTTACGAGCAGTACTTC. It translates to CASRTTGYEQYF. The rearrangement links TRBV6-6 to TRBJ2-7; D not resolved. This CDR3 has 12 residues. CDR1 and CDR2 from the germline V gene are MNHNY and SVGAGI (reference sequence). The V end was cut by 6 bases, the J end by 4 bases, with 10 bases between.